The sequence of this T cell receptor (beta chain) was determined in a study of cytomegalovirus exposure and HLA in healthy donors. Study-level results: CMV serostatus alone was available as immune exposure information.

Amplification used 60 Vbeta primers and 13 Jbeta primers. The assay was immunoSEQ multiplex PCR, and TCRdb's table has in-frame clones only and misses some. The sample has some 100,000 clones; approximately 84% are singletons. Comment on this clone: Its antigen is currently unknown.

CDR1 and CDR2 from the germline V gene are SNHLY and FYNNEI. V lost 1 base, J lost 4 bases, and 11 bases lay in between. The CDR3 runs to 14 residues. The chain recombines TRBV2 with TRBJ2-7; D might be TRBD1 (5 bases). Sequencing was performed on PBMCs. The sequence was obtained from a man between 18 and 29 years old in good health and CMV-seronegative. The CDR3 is CASSEDGQLYEQYF. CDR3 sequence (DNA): TGTGCCAGCAGTGAAGACGGACAACTGTACGAGCAGTACTTC.